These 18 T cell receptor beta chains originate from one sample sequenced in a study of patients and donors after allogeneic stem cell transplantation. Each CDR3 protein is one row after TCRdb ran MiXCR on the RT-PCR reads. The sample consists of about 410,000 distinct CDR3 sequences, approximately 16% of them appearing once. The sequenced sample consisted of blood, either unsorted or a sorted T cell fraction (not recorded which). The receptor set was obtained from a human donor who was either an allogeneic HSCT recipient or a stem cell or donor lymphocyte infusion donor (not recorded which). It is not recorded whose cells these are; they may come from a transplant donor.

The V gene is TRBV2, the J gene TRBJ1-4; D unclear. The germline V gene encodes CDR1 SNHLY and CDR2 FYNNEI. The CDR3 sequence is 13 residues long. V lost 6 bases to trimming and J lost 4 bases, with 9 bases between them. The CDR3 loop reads CASRAVLNEKLFF. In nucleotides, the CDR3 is TGTGCCAGCAGGGCAGTTCTTAATGAAAAACTGTTTTTT.

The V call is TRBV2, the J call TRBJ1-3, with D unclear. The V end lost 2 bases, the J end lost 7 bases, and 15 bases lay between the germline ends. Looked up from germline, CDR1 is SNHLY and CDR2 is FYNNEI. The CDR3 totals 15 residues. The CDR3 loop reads CASSERGFLGNTIYF. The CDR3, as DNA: TGTGCCAGCAGTGAACGCGGTTTTCTTGGCAACACCATATATTTT.

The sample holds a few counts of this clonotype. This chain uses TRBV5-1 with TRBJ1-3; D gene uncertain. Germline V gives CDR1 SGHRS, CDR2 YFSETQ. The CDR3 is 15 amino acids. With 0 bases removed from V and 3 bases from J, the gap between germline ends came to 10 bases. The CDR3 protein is CASSLAGTFGNTIYF. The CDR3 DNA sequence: TGCGCCAGCAGCTTGGCAGGCACATTTGGAAACACCATATATTTT.

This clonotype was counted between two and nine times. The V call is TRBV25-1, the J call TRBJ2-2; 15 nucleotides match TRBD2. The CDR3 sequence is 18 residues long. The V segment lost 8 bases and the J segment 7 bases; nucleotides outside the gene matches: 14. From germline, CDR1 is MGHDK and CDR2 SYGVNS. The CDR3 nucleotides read TGTGCCAGCCGGGCAGCTAAGGGACTAGCGGGAGGTAGCGGGGAGCTGTTTTTT. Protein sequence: CASRAAKGLAGGSGELFF.

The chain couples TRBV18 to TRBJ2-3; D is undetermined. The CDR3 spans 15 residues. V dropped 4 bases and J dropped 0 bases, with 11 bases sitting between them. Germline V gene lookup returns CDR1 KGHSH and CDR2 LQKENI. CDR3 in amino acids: CASSLKGHSTDTQYF. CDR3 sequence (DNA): TGTGCCAGCTCACTTAAGGGCCACAGCACAGATACGCAGTATTTT.

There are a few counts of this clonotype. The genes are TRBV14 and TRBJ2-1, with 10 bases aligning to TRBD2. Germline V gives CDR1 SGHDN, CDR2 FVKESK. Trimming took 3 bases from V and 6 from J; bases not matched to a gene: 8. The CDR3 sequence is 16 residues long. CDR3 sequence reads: CASSHLPSGSGNEQFF. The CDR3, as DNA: TGTGCCAGCAGCCACCTTCCTAGCGGGAGTGGCAATGAGCAGTTCTTC.

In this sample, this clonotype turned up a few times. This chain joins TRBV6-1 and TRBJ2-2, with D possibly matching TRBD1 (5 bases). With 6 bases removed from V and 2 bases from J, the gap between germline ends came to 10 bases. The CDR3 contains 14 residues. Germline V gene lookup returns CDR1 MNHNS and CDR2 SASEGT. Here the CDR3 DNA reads TGTGCCAGCAGCGAGACAGCTAACACCGGGGAGCTGTTTTTT. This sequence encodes CASSETANTGELFF.

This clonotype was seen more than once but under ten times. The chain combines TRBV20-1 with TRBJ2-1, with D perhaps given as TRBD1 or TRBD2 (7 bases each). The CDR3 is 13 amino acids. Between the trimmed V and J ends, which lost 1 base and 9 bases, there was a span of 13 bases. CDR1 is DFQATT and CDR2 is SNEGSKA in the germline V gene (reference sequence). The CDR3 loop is CSARAQGGGEQFF. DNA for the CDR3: TGCAGTGCTAGAGCCCAGGGGGGGGGTGAGCAGTTCTTC.

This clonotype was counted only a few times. CDR3 sequence: CASSLGDKGAGGYTF. The DNA for the CDR3 is TGTGCCAGCAGTTTAGGCGATAAGGGGGCGGGGGGCTACACCTTC. V and J are TRBV12-3 or TRBV12-4 and TRBJ1-2; 7 bases map to TRBD1. V gave up 1 base and J gave up 8 bases; unmatched junction bases: 10. CDR3 length: 15 residues.

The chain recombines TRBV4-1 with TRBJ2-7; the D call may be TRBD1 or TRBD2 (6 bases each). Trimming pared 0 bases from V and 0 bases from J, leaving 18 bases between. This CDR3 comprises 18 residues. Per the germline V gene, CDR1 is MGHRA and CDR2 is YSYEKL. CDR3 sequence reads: CASSQDWGAGGVSYEQYF. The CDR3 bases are TGCGCCAGCAGCCAAGATTGGGGGGCAGGCGGGGTCTCCTACGAGCAGTACTTC.

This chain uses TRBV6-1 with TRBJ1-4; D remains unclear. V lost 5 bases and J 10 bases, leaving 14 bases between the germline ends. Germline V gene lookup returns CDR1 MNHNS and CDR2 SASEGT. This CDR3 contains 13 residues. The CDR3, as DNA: TGTGCCAGCAGTCCCGGACCGCCGGGAAAACTGTTTTTT. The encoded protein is CASSPGPPGKLFF.

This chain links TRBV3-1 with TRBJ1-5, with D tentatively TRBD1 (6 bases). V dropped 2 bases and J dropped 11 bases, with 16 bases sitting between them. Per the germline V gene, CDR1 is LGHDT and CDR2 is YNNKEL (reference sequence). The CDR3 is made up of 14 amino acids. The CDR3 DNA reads TGTGCCAGCAGCCAAAACGGGGGCGGGACCACCCAGCATTTT. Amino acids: CASSQNGGGTTQHF.

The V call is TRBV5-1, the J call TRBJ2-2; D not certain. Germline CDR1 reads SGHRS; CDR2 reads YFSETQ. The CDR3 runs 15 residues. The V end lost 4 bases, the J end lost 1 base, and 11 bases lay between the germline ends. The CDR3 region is CASSGRSKNTGELFF. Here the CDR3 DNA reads TGCGCCAGCAGCGGCCGGAGCAAGAACACCGGGGAGCTGTTTTTT.

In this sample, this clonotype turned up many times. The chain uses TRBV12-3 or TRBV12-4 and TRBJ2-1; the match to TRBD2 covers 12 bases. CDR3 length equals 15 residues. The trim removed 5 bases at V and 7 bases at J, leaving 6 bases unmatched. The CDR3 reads CASSPSGRALNEQFF. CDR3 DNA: TGTGCCAGCAGTCCTAGCGGGAGGGCGCTAAATGAGCAGTTCTTC.

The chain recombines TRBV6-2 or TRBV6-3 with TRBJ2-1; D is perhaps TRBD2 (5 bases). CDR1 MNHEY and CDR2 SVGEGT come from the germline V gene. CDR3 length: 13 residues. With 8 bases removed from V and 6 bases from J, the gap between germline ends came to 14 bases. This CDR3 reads CASRRPRVNEQFF. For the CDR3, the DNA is TGTGCCAGCCGGAGGCCCCGGGTCAATGAGCAGTTCTTC.

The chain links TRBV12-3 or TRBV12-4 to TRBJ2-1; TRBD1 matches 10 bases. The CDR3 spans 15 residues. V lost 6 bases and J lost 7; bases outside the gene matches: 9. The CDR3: CASSRDRGRRNEQFF. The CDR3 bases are TGTGCCAGCAGCCGGGACAGGGGCCGTAGGAATGAGCAGTTCTTC.

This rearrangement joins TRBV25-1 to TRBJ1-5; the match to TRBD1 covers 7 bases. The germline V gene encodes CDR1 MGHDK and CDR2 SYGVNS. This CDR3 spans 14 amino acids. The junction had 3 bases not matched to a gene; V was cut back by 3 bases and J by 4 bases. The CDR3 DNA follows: TGTGCCAGCAGTGAGACAGGGTTGAATCAGCCCCAGCATTTT. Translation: CASSETGLNQPQHF.

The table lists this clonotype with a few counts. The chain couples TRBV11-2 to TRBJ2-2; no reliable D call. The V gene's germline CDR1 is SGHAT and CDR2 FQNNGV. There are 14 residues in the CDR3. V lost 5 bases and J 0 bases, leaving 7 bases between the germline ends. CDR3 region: CASSKDTNTGELFF. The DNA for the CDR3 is TGTGCCAGCAGCAAAGATACGAACACCGGGGAGCTGTTTTTT.